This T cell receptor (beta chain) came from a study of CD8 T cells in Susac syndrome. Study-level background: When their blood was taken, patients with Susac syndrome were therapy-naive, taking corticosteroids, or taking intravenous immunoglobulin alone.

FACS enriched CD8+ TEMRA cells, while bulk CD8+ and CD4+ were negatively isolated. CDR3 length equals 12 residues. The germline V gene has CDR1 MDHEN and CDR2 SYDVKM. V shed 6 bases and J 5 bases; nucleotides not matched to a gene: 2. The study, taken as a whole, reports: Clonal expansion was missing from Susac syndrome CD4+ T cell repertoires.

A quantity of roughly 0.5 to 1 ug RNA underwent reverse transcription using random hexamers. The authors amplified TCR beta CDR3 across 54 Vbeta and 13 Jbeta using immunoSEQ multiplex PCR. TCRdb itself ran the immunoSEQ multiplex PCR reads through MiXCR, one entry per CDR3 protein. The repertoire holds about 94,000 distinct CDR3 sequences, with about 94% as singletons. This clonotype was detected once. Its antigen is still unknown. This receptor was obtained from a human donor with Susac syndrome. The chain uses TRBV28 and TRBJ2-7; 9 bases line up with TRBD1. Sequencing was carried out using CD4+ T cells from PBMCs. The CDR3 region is CASSWTGDEQYF. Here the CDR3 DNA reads TGTGCCAGCAGCTGGACAGGGGACGAGCAGTACTTC.